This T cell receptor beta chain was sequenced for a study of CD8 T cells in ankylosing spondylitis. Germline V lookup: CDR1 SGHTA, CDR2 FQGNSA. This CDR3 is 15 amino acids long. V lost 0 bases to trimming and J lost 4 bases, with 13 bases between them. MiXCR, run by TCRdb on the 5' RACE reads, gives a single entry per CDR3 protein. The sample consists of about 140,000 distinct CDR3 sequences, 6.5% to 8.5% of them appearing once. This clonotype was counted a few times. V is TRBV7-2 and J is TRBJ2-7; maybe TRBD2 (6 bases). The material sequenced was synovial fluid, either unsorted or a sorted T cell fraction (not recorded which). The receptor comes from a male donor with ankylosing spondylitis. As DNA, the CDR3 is TGTGCCAGCAGCTTAGCGGTGGGACTGACGTACGAGCAGTACTTC. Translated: CASSLAVGLTYEQYF.